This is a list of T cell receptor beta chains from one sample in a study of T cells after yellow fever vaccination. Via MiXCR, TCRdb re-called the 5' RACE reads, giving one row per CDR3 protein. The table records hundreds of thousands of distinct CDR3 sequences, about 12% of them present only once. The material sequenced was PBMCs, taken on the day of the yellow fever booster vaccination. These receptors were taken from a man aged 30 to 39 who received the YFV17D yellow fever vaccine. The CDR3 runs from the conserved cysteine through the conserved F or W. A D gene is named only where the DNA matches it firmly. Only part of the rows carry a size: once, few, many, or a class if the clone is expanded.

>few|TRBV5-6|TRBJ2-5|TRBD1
TGTGCCAGCAGCATTGGACAGGGGATACAAGAGACCCAGTACTTC
CASSIGQGIQETQYF
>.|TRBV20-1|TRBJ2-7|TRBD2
TGCAGTGCCCGGCGGGAGACCGGCTACGAGCAGTACTTC
CSARRETGYEQYF
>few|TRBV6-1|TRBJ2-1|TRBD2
TGTGCCACCCGGGCTAGCGGGGACAATGAGCAGTTCTTC
CATRASGDNEQFF
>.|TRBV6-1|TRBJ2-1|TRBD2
TGTGCCAGCAGTGATCTAGCGGGAGGCTCCTACAATGAGCAGTTCTTC
CASSDLAGGSYNEQFF
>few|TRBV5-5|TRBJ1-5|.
TGTGCCAGCAGCTTGGGACCGGGACCGGTTCAGCCCCAGCATTTT
CASSLGPGPVQPQHF
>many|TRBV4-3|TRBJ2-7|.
TGCGCCAGCAGCCAAGTGACAGGCGTCGAGCAGTACTTC
CASSQVTGVEQYF
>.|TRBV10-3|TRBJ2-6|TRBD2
TGTGCCATCAGTTGGGGGGGGGTTGACTCTGGGGCCAACGTCCTGACTTTC
CAISWGGVDSGANVLTF
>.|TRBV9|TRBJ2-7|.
TGTGCCAGCAGCTCACTGGCCGGCTCTCGCTACGAGCAGTACTTC
CASSSLAGSRYEQYF
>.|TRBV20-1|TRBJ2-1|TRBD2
TGCAGTGCTAGAGGGTTCTACAGGACTAGCGGGAAGGGTGAGCAGTTCTTC
CSARGFYRTSGKGEQFF
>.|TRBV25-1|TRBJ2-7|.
TGTGCCAGCAGACCCAGCAAAGGGGGGAGCTCCTACGAGCAGTACTTC
CASRPSKGGSSYEQYF
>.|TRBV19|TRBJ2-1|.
TGTGCCAGTAGTATCTCGGGCTACGGCTCCTACAATGAGCAGTTCTTC
CASSISGYGSYNEQFF
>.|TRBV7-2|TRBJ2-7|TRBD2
TGTGCCAGCAGCTTACTAGCGGGAGGGAGGTACGAGCAGTACTTC
CASSLLAGGRYEQYF
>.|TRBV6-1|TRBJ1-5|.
TGTGCCAGCAGTACAGGCCGGGACGGCCTTAATCAGCCCCAGCATTTT
CASSTGRDGLNQPQHF
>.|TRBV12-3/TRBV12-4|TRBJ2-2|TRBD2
TGTGCCAGCAGTTTGACTAGCGGGAGTCCCGGGGAGCTGTTTTTT
CASSLTSGSPGELFF
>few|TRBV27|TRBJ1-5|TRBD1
TGTGCCAGCAGCGACGATACAGGGGGCAATCAGCCCCAGCATTTT
CASSDDTGGNQPQHF
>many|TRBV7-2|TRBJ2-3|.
TGTGCCACTCCGGGGGCAGATACGCAGTATTTT
CATPGADTQYF
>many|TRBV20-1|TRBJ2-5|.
TGCAGTGCCAAGCAACACGGGTCCCAAGAGACCCAGTACTTC
CSAKQHGSQETQYF
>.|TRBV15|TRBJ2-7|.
TGTGCCACCAGCAGAGAATTCAGGGTTAACTACGAGCAGTACTTC
CATSREFRVNYEQYF
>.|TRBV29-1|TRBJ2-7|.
TGCAGCGTGGTGGACACCTACGAGCAGTACTTC
CSVVDTYEQYF
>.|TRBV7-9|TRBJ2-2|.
TGTGCCAGCAGCGCGTCCTTAGACCATGGGCTGTTTTTT
CASSASLDHGLFF